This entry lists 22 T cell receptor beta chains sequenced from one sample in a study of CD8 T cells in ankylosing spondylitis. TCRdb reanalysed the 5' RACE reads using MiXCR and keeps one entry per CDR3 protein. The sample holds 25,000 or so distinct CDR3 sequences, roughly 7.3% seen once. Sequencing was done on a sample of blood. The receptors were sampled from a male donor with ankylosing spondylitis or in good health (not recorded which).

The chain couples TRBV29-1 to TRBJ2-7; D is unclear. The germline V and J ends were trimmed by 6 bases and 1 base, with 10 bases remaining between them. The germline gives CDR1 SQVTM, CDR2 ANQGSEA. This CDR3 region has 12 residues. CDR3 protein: CSVAPSSYEQYF. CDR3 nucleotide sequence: TGCAGCGTCGCTCCCTCATCCTACGAGCAGTACTTC.

As DNA, the CDR3 is TGTGCCAGCAGCTTTGCGGGGGGAACCAAAAACATTCAGTACTTC. The encoded protein is CASSFAGGTKNIQYF. The rearrangement links TRBV11-2 to TRBJ2-4; TRBD2 agrees at 8 bases. Germline trimming cut 3 bases from V and 2 bases from J; bases unmatched to any gene: 3. CDR3 size: 15 residues. CDR1 is SGHAT and CDR2 is FQNNGV in the germline V gene.

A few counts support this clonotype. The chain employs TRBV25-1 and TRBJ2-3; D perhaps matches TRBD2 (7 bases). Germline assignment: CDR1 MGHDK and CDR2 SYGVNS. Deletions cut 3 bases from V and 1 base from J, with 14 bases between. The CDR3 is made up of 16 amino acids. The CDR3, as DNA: TGTGCCAGCAGTGACCGGGGGGCGATGGGCACAGATACGCAGTATTTT. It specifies CASSDRGAMGTDTQYF. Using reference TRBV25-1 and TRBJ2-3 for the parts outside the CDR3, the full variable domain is EADIYQTPRYLVIGTGKKITLECSQTMGHDKMYWYQQDPGMELHLIHYSYGVNSTEKGDLSSESTVSRIRTEHFPLTLESARPSHTSQYLCASSDRGAMGTDTQYFGPGTRLTVL.

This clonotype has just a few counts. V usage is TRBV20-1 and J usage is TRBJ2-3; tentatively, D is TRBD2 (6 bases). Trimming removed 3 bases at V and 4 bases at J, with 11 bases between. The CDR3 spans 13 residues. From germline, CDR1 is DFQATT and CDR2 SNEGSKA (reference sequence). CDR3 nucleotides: TGCAGTGCTAGCGGGGGTATTGCAGATACGCAGTATTTT. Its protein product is CSASGGIADTQYF.

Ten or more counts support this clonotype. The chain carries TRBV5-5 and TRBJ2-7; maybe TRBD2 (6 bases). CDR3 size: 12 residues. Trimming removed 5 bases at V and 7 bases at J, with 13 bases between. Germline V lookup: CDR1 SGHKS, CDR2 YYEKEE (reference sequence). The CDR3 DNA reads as TGTGCCAGCAGTAGCGGCCTCGGGGAGCAGTACTTC. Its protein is CASSSGLGEQYF. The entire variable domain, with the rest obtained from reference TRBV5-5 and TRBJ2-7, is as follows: DAGVTQSPTHLIKTRGQQVTLRCSPISGHKSVSWYQQVLGQGPQFIFQYYEKEERGRGNFPDRFSARQFPNYSSELNVNALLLGDSALYLCASSSGLGEQYFGPGTRLTVT.

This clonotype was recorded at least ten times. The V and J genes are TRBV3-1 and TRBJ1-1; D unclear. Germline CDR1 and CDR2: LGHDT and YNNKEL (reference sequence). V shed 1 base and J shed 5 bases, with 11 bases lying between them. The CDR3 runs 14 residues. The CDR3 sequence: CASSQGLRETEAFF. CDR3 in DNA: TGTGCCAGCAGCCAAGGGTTGAGGGAGACTGAAGCTTTCTTT.

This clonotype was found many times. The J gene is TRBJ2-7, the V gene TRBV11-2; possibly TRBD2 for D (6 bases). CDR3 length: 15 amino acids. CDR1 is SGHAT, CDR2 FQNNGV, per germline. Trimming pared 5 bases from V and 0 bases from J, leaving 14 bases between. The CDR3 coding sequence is TGTGCCAGCAGCCCTTGGGGGGTTCGCTCCTACGAGCAGTACGTC. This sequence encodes CASSPWGVRSYEQYV.

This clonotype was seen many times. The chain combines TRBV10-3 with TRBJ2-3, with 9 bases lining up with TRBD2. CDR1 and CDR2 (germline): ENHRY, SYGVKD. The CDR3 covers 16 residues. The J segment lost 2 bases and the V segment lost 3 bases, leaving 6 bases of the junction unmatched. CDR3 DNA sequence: TGTGCCATCAGTGAAGGGGTAGCGGGGGACACAGATACGCAGTATTTT. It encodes CAISEGVAGDTDTQYF.

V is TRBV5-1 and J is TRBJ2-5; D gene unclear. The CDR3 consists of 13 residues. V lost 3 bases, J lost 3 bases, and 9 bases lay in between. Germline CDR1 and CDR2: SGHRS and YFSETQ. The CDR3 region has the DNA TGCGCCAGCAGCTCCGGGCCGGAAGAGACCCAGTACTTC. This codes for CASSSGPEETQYF.

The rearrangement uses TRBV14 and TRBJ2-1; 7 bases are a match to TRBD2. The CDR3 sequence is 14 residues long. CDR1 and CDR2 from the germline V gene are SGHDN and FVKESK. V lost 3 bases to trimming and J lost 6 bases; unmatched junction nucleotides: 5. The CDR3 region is CASSHPLATNEQFF. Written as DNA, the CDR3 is TGTGCCAGCAGCCATCCACTAGCGACCAATGAGCAGTTCTTC.

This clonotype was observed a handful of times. DNA of the CDR3: TGCAGCGTTGGTCAACTCGGAGGGCAGGGAAGGAATGAGCAGTTCTTC. Translating it yields CSVGQLGGQGRNEQFF. The chain employs TRBV29-1 and TRBJ2-1, with D maybe TRBD2 (6 bases). The CDR3 has 16 amino acids. In germline, CDR1 is SQVTM, CDR2 ANQGSEA. Trimming left V 4 bases short and J 7 bases short, with 23 bases between.

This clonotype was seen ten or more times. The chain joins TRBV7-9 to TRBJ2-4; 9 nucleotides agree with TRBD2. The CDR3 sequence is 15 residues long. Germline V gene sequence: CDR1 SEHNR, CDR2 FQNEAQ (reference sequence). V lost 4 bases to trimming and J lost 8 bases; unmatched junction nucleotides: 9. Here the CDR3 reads CASSYAGGPADIQYF. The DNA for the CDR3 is TGTGCCAGCAGCTACGCGGGAGGGCCGGCTGACATTCAGTACTTC.

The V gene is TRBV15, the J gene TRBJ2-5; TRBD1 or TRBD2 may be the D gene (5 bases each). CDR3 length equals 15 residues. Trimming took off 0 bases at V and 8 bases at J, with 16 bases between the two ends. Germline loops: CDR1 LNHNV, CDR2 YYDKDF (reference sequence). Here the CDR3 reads CATSRDRGPRVTQYF. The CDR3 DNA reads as TGTGCCACCAGCAGAGATAGGGGACCAAGAGTTACCCAGTACTTC.

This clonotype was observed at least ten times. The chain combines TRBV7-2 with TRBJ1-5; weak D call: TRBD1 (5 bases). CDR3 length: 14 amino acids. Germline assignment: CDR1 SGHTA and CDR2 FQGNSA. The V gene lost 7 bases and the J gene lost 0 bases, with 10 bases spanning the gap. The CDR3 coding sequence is TGTGCCAGCACCTCCGGGGGTAGCAATCAGCCCCAGCATTTT. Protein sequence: CASTSGGSNQPQHF.

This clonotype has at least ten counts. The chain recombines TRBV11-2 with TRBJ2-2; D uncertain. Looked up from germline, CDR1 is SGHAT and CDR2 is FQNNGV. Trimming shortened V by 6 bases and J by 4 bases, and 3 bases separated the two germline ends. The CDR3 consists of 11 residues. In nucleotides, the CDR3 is TGTGCCAGCAGTCCCACCGGGGAGCTGTTTTTT. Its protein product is CASSPTGELFF.

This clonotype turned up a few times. The CDR3 spells CASSFPSNYGYTF. The CDR3 coding sequence is TGTGCCAGCAGTTTTCCCAGCAACTATGGCTACACCTTC. The rearrangement joins TRBV28 to TRBJ1-2; D gene ambiguous. Germline values: CDR1 MDHEN, CDR2 SYDVKM. The CDR3 sequence is 13 residues long. The V end lost 3 bases, the J end lost 2 bases, and 7 bases lay between the germline ends.

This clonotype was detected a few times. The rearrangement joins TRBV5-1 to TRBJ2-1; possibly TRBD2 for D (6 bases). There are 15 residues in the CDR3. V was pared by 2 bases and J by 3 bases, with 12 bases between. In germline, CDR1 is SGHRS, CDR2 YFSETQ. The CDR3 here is CASSFISGVYNEQFF. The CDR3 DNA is TGCGCCAGCAGCTTTATTAGCGGAGTCTACAATGAGCAGTTCTTC.

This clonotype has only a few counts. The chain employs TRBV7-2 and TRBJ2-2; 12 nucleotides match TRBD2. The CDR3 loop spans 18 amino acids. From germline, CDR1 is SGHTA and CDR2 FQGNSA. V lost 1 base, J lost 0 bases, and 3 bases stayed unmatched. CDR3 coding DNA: TGTGCCAGCAGCTTAGTACGACTAGCGGGAGCGAACACCGGGGAGCTGTTTTTT. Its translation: CASSLVRLAGANTGELFF.

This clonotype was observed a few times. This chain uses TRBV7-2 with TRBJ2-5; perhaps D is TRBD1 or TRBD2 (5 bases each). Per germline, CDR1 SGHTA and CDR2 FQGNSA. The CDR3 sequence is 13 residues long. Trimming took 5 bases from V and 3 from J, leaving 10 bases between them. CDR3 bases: TGTGCCAGCAGCCTGGGACCCGAAGAGACCCAGTACTTC. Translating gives CASSLGPEETQYF.

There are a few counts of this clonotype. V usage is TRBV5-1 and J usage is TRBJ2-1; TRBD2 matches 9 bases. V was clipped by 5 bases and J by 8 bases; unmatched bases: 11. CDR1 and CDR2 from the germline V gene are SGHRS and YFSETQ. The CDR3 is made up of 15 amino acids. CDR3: CASRTGLASGDEQFF. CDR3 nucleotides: TGCGCCAGCAGAACAGGACTAGCGAGTGGGGATGAGCAGTTCTTC.

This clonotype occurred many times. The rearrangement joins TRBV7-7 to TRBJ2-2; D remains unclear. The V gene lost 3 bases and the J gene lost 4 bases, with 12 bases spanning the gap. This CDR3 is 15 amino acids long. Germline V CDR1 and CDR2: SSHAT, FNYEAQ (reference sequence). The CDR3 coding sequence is TGTGCCAGCAGCTTGAACAGCAGATCCACCGGGGAGCTGTTTTTT. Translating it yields CASSLNSRSTGELFF.

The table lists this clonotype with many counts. CDR3 DNA sequence: TGTGCCAGCAGCTCCACCCACACCGGGGAGCTGTTTTTT. It translates to CASSSTHTGELFF. The chain couples TRBV7-2 to TRBJ2-2; D unresolved. Trimming cost V 4 bases and J 3 bases, with 6 bases left between them. This CDR3 comprises 13 residues. Germline V gene data show CDR1 as SGHTA and CDR2 as FQGNSA.